The text below deals with one TCR beta chain. What this receptor recognizes is not known. Per-base qualities were not stored, and no clone one base away is much larger. The collaborating institutions used their own protocols to collect whole blood in K2EDTA tubes. Collaborator samples were shipped for TCRbeta analysis as frozen whole blood, isolated PBMCs, or DNA extracted from either sample type. This specimen belongs to a study of blood T cell repertoires in COVID-19 (dated by TCRdb to 2018 to 2021). Concerning the study at large: Collaborator samples came from the United States, Italy and Spain and covered acute and convalescent phases of COVID-19. Samples came from the ongoing ImmuneRACE study (first 160 participants) plus 1,254 subjects from 6 global collaborators. The material from the prospective study consisted of cDNA or gDNA derived from T cells, B-cell-depleted T cells, or PBMCs. Where HLA class I and class II types were available, the types were taken from metadata supplied by the sample provider, not from assay-based typing. The sample metadata nearly always contained a de-identified subject ID, COVID-19 status, age in years and sex. A freely available public database, intended as a resource for researchers studying the immune response to SARS-CoV-2, is where the repertoires were released. Deeply sampled blood TCRbeta repertoires from subjects exposed to, actively infected with, or recovered from COVID-19 were included in the dataset. What the work shows at the level of the full study, not this receptor alone: Clinical and demographic metadata were provided uncurated, with the amount varying by source and participant.

TCRbeta CDR3 regions were amplified from genomic DNA by means of the immunoSEQ Assay, a bias-controlled multiplex PCR. From the authors' description of their analysis: Within the assay, amplification of reference gene primers was used to estimate how many nucleated cells each sample contained. To quantify the absolute abundance of each unique TCRbeta CDR3 rearrangement, sequence reads were collapsed and filtered. Productive Simpson clonality was computed per sample as the square root of Simpson's diversity index over productive rearrangements. TCRdb carries this immuneACCESS record with in-frame sequences only. Its versions omit some clonotypes, under half of them owing to an unresolved V gene in the studies checked, with the rest unexplained. The D gene and trimming were derived from the DNA, and the V and J assignments and clone size from that table. In this sample the table shows about 130,000 clones, 77% of which occur a single time. The ten biggest clones cover 20% of the sample.

The CDR3 covers 15 residues, taking in both the cysteine and the phenylalanine. Of all the DNA, just the CDR3 is kept, 45 bases in frame from base 1. The trim is 5 bases for V and 1 base for J, with a gap of 14 bases between the germline ends. CDR1 and CDR2 were assigned from the germline V gene as SNHLY and FYNNEI. The V and J segments used are TRBV2 and TRBJ1-1, with a weak D call of TRBD1 (6 bases match). The sample was peripheral blood. The sequence came from an elderly man with acute or convalescent COVID-19. The CDR3 amino acid sequence is: CASSRDIPENTEAFF. The DNA sequence is as follows: TGTGCCAGCAGTCGGGACATCCCCGAGAACACTGAAGCTTTCTTT. Joined to the reference TRBV2 and TRBJ1-1 proteins, this CDR3 gives the full variable domain: EPEVTQTPSHQVTQMGQEVILRCVPISNHLYFYWYRQILGQKVEFLVSFYNNEISEKSEIFDDQFSVERPDGSNFTLKIRSTKLEDSAMYFCASSRDIPENTEAFFGQGTRLTVV.